There are a few counts of the clone carrying this T cell receptor beta chain. The germline V gene encodes CDR1 GTSNPN and CDR2 SVGIG (reference sequence). V lost 3 bases to trimming and J lost 15 bases, with 18 bases between them. The CDR3 has 12 amino acids. This sample stems from a study of post-analysis software for immune sequencing data. Unique molecular identifiers featured in each of the TCR beta cDNA libraries. TCRdb fed the PCR reads into MiXCR, producing one record per CDR3 protein. Of 150,000 to 200,000 distinct CDR3 sequences listed, roughly 35% are singletons. Sample: blood, taken after autologous hematopoietic stem cell transplantation. The chain recombines TRBV30 with TRBJ2-1; a possible D gene is TRBD2 (5 bases). The sequence came from a girl aged 10 to 17 with multiple sclerosis. The CDR3 coding sequence is TGTGCCTGGAGCCCGGACTCACTACAGTCGTTCTTC. Its translation: CAWSPDSLQSFF.